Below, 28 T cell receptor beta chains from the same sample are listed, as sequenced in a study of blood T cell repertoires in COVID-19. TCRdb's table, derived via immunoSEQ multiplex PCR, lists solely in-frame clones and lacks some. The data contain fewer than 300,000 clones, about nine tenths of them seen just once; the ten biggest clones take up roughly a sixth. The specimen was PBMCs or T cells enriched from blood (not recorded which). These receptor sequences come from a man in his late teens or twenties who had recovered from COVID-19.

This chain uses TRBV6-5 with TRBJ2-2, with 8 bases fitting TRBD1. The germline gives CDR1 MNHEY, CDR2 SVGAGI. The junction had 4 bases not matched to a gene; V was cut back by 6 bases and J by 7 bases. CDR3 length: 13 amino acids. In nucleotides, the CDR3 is TGTGCCAGCAGCCAACAGGGGGGCGGGGAGCTGTTTTTT. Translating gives CASSQQGGGELFF.

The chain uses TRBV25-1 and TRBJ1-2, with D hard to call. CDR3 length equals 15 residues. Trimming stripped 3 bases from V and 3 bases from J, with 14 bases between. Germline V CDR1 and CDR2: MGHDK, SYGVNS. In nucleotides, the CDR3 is TGTGCCAGCAGTGAGGGGAGAGGCTCCTACTATGGCTACACCTTC. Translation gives CASSEGRGSYYGYTF.

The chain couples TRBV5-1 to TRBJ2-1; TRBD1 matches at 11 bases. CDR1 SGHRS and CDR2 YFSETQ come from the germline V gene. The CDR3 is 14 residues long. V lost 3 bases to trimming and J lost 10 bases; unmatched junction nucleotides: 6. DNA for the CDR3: TGCGCCAGCAGCTGGGACAGGGGGTCTCAGGAGCAGTTCTTC. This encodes CASSWDRGSQEQFF.

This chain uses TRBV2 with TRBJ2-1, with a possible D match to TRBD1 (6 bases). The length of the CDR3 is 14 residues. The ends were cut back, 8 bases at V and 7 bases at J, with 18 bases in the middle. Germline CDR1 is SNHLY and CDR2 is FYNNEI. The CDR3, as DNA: TGTGCCAGCGTGGGGGCCCCCTATGGGAATGAGCAGTTCTTC. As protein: CASVGAPYGNEQFF.

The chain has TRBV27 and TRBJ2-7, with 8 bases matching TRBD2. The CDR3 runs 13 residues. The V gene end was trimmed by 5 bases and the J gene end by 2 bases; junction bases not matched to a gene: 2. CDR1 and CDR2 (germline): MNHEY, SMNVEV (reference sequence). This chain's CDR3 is CASSKTSAYEQYF. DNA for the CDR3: TGTGCCAGCAGTAAGACTAGCGCCTACGAGCAGTACTTC.

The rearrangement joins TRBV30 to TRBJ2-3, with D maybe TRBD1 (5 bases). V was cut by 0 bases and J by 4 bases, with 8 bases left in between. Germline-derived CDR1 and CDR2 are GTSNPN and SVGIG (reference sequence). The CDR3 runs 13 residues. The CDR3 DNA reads TGTGCCTGGAGTGTAGTAGGGGCAGATACGCAGTATTTT. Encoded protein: CAWSVVGADTQYF.

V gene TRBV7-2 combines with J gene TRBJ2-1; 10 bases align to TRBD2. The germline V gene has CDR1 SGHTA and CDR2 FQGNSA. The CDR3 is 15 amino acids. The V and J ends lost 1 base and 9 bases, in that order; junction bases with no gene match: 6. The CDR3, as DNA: TGTGCCAGCAGCTTAGGAAGCGGGGGGGCCTTTGAGCAGTTCTTC. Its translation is CASSLGSGGAFEQFF.

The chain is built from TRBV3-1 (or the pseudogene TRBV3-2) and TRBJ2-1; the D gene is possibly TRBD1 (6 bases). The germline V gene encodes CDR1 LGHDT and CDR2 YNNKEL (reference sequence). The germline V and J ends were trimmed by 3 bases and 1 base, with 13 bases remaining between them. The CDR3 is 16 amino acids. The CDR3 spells CASSHQGGLSYNEQFF. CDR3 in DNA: TGTGCCAGCAGCCATCAAGGGGGTCTATCCTACAATGAGCAGTTCTTC.

The CDR3 sequence: CAISATSGTSTDTQYF. The CDR3 region has the DNA TGTGCCATCAGTGCTACTAGCGGTACTAGCACAGATACGCAGTATTTT. This chain links TRBV10-3 with TRBJ2-3, with 8 bases lining up with TRBD2. Germline-derived CDR1 and CDR2 are ENHRY and SYGVKD. V lost 4 bases and J lost 0; bases outside the gene matches: 6. This CDR3 region has 16 residues.

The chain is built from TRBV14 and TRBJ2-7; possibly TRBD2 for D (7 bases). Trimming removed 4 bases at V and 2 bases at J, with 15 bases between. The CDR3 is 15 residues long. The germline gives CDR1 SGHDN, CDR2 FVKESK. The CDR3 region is CASSLAGGLTYEQYF. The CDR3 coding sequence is TGTGCCAGCAGCCTCGCCGGGGGGCTAACCTACGAGCAGTACTTC.

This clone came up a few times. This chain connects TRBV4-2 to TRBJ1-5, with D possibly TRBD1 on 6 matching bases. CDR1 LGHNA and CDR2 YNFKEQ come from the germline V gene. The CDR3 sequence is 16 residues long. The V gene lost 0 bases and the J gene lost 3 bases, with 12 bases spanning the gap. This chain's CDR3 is CASSQDSDSPNQPQHF. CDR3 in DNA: TGTGCCAGCAGCCAAGATTCGGACAGTCCCAATCAGCCCCAGCATTTT.

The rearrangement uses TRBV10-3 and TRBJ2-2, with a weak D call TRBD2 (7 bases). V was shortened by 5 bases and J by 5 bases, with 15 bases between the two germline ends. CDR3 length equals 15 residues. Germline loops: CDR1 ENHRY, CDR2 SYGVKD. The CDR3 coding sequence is TGTGCCATCAGTCCCACGGGGGGCGGAACCGGGGAGCTGTTTTTT. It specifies CAISPTGGGTGELFF.

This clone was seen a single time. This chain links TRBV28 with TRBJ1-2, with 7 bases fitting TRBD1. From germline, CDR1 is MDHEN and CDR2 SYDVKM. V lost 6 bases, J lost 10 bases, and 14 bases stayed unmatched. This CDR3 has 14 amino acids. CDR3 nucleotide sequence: TGTGCCAGCAGCCCCACCAGCGGACAGGTGGTCTACACCTTC. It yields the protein CASSPTSGQVVYTF.

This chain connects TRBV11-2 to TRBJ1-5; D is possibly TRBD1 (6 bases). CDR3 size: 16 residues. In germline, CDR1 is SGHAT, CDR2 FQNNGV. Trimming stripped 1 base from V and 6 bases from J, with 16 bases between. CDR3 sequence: CASSLGARGGSQPQHF. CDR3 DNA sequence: TGTGCCAGCAGCTTAGGTGCCAGGGGCGGTAGTCAGCCCCAGCATTTT. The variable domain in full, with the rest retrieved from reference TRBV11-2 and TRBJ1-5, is EAGVAQSPRYKIIEKRQSVAFWCNPISGHATLYWYQQILGQGPKLLIQFQNNGVVDDSQLPKDRFSAERLKGVDSTLKIQPAKLEDSAVYLCASSLGARGGSQPQHFGDGTRLSIL.

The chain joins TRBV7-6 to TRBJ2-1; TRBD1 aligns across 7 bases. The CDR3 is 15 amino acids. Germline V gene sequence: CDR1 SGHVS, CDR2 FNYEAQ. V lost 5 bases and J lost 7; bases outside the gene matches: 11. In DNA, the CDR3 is TGTGCCAGCAGCCGCGATTACAGGGGTGGGAATGAGCAGTTCTTC. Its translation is CASSRDYRGGNEQFF.

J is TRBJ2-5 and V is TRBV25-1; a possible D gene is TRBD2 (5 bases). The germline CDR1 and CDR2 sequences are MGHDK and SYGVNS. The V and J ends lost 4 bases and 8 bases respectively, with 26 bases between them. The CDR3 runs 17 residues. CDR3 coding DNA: TGTGCCAGCAGTGCCCCCGGCGGCGGGCCCCGCTCAAGTACCCAGTACTTC. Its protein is CASSAPGGGPRSSTQYF.

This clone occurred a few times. CDR3 loop: CASSPEGVSSPLHF. The CDR3 DNA follows: TGTGCCAGCAGCCCCGAGGGGGTTTCTTCACCCCTCCACTTT. The chain recombines TRBV3-1 (or the pseudogene TRBV3-2) with TRBJ1-6, with a weak D call TRBD1 (6 bases). V lost 4 bases, J lost 9 bases, and 13 bases lay in between. This CDR3 comprises 14 residues. Germline lookup yields CDR1 LGHDT and CDR2 YNNKEL (reference sequence).

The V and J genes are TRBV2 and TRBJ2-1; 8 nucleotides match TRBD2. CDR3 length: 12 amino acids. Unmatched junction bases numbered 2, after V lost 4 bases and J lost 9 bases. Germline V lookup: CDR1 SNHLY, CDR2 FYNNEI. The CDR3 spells CASSATSGEQFF. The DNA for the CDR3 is TGTGCCAGCAGTGCCACTAGCGGTGAGCAGTTCTTC. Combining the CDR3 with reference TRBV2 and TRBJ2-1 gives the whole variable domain EPEVTQTPSHQVTQMGQEVILRCVPISNHLYFYWYRQILGQKVEFLVSFYNNEISEKSEIFDDQFSVERPDGSNFTLKIRSTKLEDSAMYFCASSATSGEQFFGPGTRLTVL.

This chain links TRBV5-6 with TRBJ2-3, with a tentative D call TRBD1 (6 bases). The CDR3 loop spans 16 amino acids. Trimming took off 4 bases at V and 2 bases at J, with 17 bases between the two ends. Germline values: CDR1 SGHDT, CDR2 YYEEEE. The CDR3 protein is CASSIQGSGFTDTQYF. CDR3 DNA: TGTGCCAGCAGCATACAGGGTTCGGGTTTCACAGATACGCAGTATTTT.

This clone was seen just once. The CDR3 nucleotides are TGTGCCAGCAGTCCGCGTGGTAGCGGGAGGGCCGATGAGCAGTTCTTC. Protein sequence: CASSPRGSGRADEQFF. V gene TRBV28 combines with J gene TRBJ2-1, with 11 bases fitting TRBD2. V shed 5 bases, J shed 8 bases, and the junction held 11 bases outside the gene matches. CDR1 MDHEN and CDR2 SYDVKM come from the germline V gene. This CDR3 is built from 16 residues.

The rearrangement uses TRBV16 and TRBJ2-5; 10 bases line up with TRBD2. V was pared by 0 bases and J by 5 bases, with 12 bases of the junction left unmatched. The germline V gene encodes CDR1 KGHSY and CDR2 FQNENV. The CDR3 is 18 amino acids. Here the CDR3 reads CASSQSIASGRAQETQYF. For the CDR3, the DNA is TGTGCCAGCAGCCAATCGATAGCGAGCGGGAGGGCCCAGGAGACCCAGTACTTC.

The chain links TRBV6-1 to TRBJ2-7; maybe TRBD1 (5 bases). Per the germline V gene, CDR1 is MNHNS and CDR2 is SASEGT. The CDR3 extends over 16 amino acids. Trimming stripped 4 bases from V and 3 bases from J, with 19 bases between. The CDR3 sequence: CASSVMVQESFYEQYF. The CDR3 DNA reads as TGTGCCAGCAGTGTAATGGTACAGGAGTCCTTCTACGAGCAGTACTTC.

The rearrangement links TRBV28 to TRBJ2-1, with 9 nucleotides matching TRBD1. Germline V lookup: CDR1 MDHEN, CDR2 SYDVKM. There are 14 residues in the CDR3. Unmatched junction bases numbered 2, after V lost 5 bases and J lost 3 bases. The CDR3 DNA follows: TGTGCCAGCAGTGGGGGACAGGGCTACAATGAGCAGTTCTTC. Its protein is CASSGGQGYNEQFF.

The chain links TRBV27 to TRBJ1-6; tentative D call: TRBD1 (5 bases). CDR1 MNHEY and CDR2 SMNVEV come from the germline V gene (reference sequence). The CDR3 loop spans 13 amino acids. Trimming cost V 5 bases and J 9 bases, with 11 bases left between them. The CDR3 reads CASSPGLSSPLHF. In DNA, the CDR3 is TGTGCCAGCAGTCCAGGGCTGTCTTCACCCCTCCACTTT.

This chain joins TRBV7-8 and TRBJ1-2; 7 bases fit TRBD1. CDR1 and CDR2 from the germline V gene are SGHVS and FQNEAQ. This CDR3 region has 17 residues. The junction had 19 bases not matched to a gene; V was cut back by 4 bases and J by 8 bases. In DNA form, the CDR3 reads TGTGCCAGCAGCTCGGCTATTGGAGGGGGACAGCAGAAAGGCTACACCTTC. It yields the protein CASSSAIGGGQQKGYTF.

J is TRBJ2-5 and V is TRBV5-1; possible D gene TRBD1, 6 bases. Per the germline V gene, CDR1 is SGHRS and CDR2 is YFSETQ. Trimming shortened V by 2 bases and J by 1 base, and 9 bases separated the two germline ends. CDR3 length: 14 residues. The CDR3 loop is CASSFQGPQETQYF. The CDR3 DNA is TGCGCCAGCAGCTTCCAGGGGCCCCAAGAGACCCAGTACTTC. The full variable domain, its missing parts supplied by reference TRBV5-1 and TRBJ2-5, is KAGVTQTPRYLIKTRGQQVTLSCSPISGHRSVSWYQQTPGQGLQFLFEYFSETQRNKGNFPGRFSGRQFSNSRSEMNVSTLELGDSALYLCASSFQGPQETQYFGPGTRLLVL.

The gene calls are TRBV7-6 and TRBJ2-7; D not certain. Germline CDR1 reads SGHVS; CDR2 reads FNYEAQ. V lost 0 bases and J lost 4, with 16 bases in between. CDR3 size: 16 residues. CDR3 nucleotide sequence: TGTGCCAGCAGCTTAGCGCCCCCCCCGACTGGATACGAGCAGTACTTC. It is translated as CASSLAPPPTGYEQYF.

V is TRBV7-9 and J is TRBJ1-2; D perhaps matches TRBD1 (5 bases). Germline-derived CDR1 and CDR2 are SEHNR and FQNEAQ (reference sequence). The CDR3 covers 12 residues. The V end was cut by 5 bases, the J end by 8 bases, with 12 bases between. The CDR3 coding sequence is TGTGCCAGCAGCGCTAGGGGCTGGGGCTACACCTTC. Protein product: CASSARGWGYTF.